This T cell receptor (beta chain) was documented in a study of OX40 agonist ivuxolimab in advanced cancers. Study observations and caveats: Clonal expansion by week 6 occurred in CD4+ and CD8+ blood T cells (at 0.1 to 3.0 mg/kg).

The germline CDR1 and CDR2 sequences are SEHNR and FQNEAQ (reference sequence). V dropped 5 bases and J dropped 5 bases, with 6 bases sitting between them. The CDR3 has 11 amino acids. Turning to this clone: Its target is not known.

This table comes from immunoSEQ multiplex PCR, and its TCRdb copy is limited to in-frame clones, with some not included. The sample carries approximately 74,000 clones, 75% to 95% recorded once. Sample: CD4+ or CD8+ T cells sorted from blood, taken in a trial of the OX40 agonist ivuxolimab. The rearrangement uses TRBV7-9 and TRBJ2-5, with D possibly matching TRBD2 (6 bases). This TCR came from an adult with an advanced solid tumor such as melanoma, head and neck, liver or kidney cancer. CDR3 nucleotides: TGTGCCAGCAGCGCGGGGGAGACCCAGTACTTC. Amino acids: CASSAGETQYF. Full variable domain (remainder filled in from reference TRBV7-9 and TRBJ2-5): DTGVSQNPRHKITKRGQNVTFRCDPISEHNRLYWYRQTLGQGPEFLTYFQNEAQLEKSRLLSDRFSAERPKGSFSTLEIQRTEQGDSAMYLCASSAGETQYFGPGTRLLVL.